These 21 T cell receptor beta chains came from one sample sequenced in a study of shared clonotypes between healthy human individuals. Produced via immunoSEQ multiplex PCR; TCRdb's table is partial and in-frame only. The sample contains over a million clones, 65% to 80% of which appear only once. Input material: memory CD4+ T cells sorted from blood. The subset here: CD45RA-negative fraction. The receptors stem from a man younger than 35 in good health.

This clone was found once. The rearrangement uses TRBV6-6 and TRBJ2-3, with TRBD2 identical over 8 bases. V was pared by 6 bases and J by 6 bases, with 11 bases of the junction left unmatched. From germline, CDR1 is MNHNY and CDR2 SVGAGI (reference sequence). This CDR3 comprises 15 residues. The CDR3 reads CASSLSGADKDTQYF. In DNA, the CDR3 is TGTGCCAGCAGCCTTAGCGGGGCCGACAAGGATACGCAGTATTTT.

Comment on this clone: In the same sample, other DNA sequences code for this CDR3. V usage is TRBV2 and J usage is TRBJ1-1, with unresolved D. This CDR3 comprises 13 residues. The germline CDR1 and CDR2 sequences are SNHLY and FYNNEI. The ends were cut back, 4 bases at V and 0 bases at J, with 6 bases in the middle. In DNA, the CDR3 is TGTGCCAGCAGTGTCGTTATGAACACTGAAGCTTTCTTT. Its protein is CASSVVMNTEAFF. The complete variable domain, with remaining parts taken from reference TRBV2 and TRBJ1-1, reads EPEVTQTPSHQVTQMGQEVILRCVPISNHLYFYWYRQILGQKVEFLVSFYNNEISEKSEIFDDQFSVERPDGSNFTLKIRSTKLEDSAMYFCASSVVMNTEAFFGQGTRLTVV.

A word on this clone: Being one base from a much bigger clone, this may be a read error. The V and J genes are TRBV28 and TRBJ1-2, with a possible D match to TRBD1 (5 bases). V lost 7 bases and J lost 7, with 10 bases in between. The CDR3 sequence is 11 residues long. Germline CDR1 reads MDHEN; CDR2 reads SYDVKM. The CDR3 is CASTGKGGYTF. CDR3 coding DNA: TGTGCCAGCACAGGGAAAGGTGGCTACACCTTC.

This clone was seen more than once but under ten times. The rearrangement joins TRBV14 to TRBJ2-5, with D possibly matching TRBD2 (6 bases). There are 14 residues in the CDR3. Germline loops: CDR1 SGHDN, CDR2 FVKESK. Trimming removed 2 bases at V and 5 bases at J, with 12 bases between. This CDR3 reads CASSQIGGSETQYF. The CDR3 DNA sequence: TGTGCCAGCAGCCAAATCGGGGGTAGCGAGACCCAGTACTTC.

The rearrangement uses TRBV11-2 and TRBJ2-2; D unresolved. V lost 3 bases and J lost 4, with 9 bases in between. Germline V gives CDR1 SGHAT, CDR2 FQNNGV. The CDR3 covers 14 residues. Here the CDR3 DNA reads TGTGCCAGCAGCTTTGGGTACGGCACCGGGGAGCTGTTTTTT. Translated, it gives CASSFGYGTGELFF.

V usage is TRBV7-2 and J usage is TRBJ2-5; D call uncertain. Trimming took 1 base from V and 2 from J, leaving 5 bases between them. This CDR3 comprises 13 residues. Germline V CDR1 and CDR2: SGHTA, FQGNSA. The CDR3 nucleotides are TGTGCCAGCAGCTTAGGGATGCAAGAGACCCAGTACTTC. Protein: CASSLGMQETQYF.

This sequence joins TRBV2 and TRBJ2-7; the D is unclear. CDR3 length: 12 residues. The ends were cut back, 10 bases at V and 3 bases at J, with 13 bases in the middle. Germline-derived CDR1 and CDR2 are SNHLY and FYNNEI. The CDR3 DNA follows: TGTGCCATCACAAATACAGACTACGAGCAGTACTTC. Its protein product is CAITNTDYEQYF. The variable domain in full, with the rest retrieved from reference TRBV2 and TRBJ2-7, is EPEVTQTPSHQVTQMGQEVILRCVPISNHLYFYWYRQILGQKVEFLVSFYNNEISEKSEIFDDQFSVERPDGSNFTLKIRSTKLEDSAMYFCAITNTDYEQYFGPGTRLTVT.

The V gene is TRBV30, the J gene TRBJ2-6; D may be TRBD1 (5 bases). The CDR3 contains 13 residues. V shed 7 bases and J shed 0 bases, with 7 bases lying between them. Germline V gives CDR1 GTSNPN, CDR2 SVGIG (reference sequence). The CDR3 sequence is CALDSSGANVLTF. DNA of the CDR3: TGTGCCTTAGACAGCTCTGGGGCCAACGTCCTGACTTTC.

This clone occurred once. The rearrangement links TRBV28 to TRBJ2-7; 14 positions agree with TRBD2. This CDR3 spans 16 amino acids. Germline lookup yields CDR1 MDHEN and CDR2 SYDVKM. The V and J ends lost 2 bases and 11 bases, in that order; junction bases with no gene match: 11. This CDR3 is CASSLPGTSGGTGEYF. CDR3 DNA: TGTGCCAGCAGTTTACCCGGGACTAGCGGGGGTACAGGGGAGTACTTC.

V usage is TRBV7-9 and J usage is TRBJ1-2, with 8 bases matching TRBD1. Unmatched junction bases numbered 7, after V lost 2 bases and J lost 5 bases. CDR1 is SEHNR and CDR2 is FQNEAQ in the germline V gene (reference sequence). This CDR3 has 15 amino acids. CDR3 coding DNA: TGTGCCAGCAGCTTATCGCAGGGGGCAGCGTATGGCTACACCTTC. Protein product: CASSLSQGAAYGYTF.

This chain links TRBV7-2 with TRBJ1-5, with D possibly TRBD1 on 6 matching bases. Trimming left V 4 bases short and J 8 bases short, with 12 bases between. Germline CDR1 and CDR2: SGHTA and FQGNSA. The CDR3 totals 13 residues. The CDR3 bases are TGTGCCAGCAGCTCGACAGGTGCGAAGCCCCAGCATTTT. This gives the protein CASSSTGAKPQHF.

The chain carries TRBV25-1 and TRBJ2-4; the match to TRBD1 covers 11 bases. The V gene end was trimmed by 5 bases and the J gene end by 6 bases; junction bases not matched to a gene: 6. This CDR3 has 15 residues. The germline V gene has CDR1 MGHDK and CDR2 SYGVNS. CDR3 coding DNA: TGTGCCAGCAGTCCCCCCGGGACAGGGGGAAACATTCAGTACTTC. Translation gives CASSPPGTGGNIQYF.

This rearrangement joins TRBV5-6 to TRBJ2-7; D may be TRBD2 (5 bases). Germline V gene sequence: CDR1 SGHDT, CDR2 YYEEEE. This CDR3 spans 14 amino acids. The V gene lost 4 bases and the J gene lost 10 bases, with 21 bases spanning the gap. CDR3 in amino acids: CASSPAGGSRSQYF. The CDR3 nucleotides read TGTGCCAGCAGCCCCGCCGGCGGGTCTAGGTCCCAGTACTTC.

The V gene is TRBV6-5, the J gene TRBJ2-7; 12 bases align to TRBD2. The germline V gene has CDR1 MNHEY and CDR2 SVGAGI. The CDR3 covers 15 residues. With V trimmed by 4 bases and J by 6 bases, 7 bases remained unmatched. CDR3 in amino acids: CASSFTTSGSREQYF. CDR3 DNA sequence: TGTGCCAGCAGTTTCACGACTAGCGGGAGCCGCGAGCAGTACTTC.

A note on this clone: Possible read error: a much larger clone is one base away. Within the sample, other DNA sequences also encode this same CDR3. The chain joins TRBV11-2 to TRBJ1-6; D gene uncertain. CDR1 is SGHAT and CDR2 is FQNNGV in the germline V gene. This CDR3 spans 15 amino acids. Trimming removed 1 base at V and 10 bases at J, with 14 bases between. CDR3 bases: TGTGCCAGCAGCTTAGGGGCCCGAGGTGGGTCACCCCTCCACTTT. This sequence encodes CASSLGARGGSPLHF.

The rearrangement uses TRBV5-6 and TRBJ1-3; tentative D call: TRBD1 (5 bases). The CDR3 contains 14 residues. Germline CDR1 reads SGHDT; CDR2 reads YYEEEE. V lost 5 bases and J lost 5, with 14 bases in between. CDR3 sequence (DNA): TGTGCCAGCAGGCCTTGGGGGATACGAAACACCATATATTTT. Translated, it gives CASRPWGIRNTIYF.

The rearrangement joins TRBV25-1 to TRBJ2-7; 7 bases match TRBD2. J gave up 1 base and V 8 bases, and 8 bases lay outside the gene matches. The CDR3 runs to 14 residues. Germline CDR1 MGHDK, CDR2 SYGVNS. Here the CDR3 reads CASRFGAGSYEQYF. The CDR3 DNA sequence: TGTGCCAGCCGTTTCGGAGCGGGATCCTACGAGCAGTACTTC.

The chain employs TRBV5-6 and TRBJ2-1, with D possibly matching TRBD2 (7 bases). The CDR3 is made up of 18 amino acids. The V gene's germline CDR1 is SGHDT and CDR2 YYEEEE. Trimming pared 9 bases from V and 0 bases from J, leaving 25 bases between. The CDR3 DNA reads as TGTGCCAAAAGCTTGTTCGGGGGGCTCGTGAGCTCCTACAATGAGCAGTTCTTC. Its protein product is CAKSLFGGLVSSYNEQFF.

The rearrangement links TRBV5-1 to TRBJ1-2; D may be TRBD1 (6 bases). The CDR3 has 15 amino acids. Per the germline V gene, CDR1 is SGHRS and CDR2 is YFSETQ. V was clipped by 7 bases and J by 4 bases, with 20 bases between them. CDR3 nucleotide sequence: TGCGCCAGCCGGCCGACGTTCGGGGGCCTCTATGGCTACACCTTC. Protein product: CASRPTFGGLYGYTF.

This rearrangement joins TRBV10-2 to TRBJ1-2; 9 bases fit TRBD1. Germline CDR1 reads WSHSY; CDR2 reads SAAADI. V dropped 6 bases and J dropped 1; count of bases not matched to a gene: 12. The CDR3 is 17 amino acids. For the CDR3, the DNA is TGCGCCAGCAGCGGAGAATTCCCGGGACAGGGTAACTATGGCTACACCTTC. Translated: CASSGEFPGQGNYGYTF.

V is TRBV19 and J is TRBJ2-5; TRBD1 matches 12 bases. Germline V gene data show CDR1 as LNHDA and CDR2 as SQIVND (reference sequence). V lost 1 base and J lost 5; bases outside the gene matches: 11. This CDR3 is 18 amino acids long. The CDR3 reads CASSIGLGTGGPRETQYF. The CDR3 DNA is TGTGCCAGTAGTATAGGACTCGGGACAGGGGGCCCCCGGGAGACCCAGTACTTC.